This TCR beta chain was captured by sequencing in a study of T cell changes during pregnancy in multiple sclerosis. Generated by immunoSEQ multiplex PCR, the TCRdb table keeps only in-frame clones and is missing some. The sample includes about 92,000 clones, under 95% of them seen just once. Trimming took off 2 bases at V and 0 bases at J, with 8 bases between the two ends. Germline CDR1 and CDR2: LNHDA and SQIVND (reference sequence). The CDR3 length is 15 residues. This specimen was peripheral blood, taken in the first trimester of pregnancy. The sequence came from a female donor with multiple sclerosis, enrolled in a pregnancy study. V and J are TRBV19 and TRBJ2-1; possible D gene TRBD2, 6 bases. The CDR3 nucleotides are TGTGCCAGTAGTATACCCGGGAGCTCCTACAATGAGCAGTTCTTC. Its protein product is CASSIPGSSYNEQFF.